This T cell receptor beta chain appears in the sequencing data of a study of T cells in localized non-small cell lung cancer. Broader study findings: Higher blood T cell density tracked longer overall survival. Appearances in adjacent lung were noted for a median approximately 61 of the top 100 tumor clones.

Concerning this clone itself: Its target is not known.

Germline V gene sequence: CDR1 SGHTS, CDR2 YDEGEE. This CDR3 is built from 15 residues. V was pared by 6 bases and J by 2 bases, with 17 bases between. Produced via immunoSEQ multiplex PCR; TCRdb's table is partial and in-frame only. This sample carries 26,000 or so clones, roughly 90% of them seen once, and the ten largest clones take approximately 3%. The sequence was collected from a woman aged 18 to 55 with stage I lung adenocarcinoma. Sequences were derived from peripheral blood, sampled before any cancer treatment. V and J are TRBV5-8 and TRBJ2-5; tentatively, D is TRBD1 (6 bases). The CDR3 DNA is TGTGCCAGCACCATTACAGGGACGGGGCAAGAGACCCAGTACTTC. It is translated as CASTITGTGQETQYF.